One sample yielded the 8 T cell receptor beta chains listed below, sequenced in a study of blood T cell repertoires in COVID-19. The protocol was immunoSEQ multiplex PCR, while the TCRdb copy is restricted to in-frame clones and leaves out a portion. The sample yields some 20,000 clones, 70% to 90% seen once. The sample was peripheral blood. These receptors all stem from a woman older than 75 with active or convalescent COVID-19.

The chain is built from TRBV5-4 and TRBJ1-2, with 9 bases identical to TRBD1. Germline V CDR1 and CDR2: SGHNT, YYREEE (reference sequence). Trimming removed 4 bases from V and 7 bases from J; junction bases left unmatched: 8. The length of the CDR3 is 14 residues. The CDR3 spells CASSRTGTGFGYTF. The CDR3 DNA reads TGTGCCAGCAGCCGGACCGGGACAGGGTTTGGCTACACCTTC.

The V and J genes are TRBV2 and TRBJ1-6; D is unclear. The V end lost 4 bases, the J end lost 14 bases, and 12 bases lay between the germline ends. The germline gives CDR1 SNHLY, CDR2 FYNNEI. This CDR3 is 12 amino acids long. The CDR3 nucleotides read TGTGCCAGCAGTGTTGAGTCCATCACCCTCCACTTT. Encoded protein: CASSVESITLHF.

The chain carries TRBV24-1 and TRBJ1-4; D not resolved. There are 14 residues in the CDR3. Germline values: CDR1 KGHDR, CDR2 SFDVKD. V was shortened by 7 bases and J by 2 bases, with 10 bases between the two germline ends. Here the CDR3 reads CATSEGGTNEKLFF. The CDR3 DNA follows: TGTGCCACCAGCGAGGGTGGGACTAATGAAAAACTGTTTTTT.

J is TRBJ2-6 and V is TRBV28; 7 nucleotides align to TRBD2. The germline V gene has CDR1 MDHEN and CDR2 SYDVKM. CDR3 length equals 18 residues. With 7 bases clipped from V and 1 base from J, the junction kept 13 bases outside the gene matches. CDR3 DNA sequence: TGTGCCAGCAACGATCCGCGGGGGTTACTGTCTGGGGCCAACGTCCTGACTTTC. Encoded protein: CASNDPRGLLSGANVLTF. The complete variable domain, with remaining parts taken from reference TRBV28 and TRBJ2-6, reads DVKVTQSSRYLVKRTGEKVFLECVQDMDHENMFWYRQDPGLGLRLIYFSYDVKMKEKGDIPEGYSVSREKKERFSLILESASTNQTSMYLCASNDPRGLLSGANVLTFGAGSRLTVL.

The rearrangement links TRBV7-2 to TRBJ2-1, with 9 bases fitting TRBD2. CDR3 length equals 15 residues. V was pared by 4 bases and J by 7 bases, with 8 bases of the junction left unmatched. Germline V gene sequence: CDR1 SGHTA, CDR2 FQGNSA. As DNA, the CDR3 is TGTGCCAGCAGCTACGGACTAGCGAGAACAAATGAGCAGTTCTTC. Protein sequence: CASSYGLARTNEQFF.

The rearrangement joins TRBV19 to TRBJ1-2; 7 bases are shared with TRBD1. The CDR3 sequence is 14 residues long. Trimming removed 6 bases from V and 8 bases from J; junction bases left unmatched: 12. Germline CDR1 is LNHDA and CDR2 is SQIVND (reference sequence). The CDR3 is CASSLQTGTAGYTF. The CDR3 DNA is TGTGCCAGTAGCCTTCAGACAGGGACGGCGGGCTACACCTTC.

The chain employs TRBV28 and TRBJ1-1; 8 bases agree with TRBD1. CDR1 is MDHEN and CDR2 is SYDVKM in the germline V gene. With 6 bases clipped from V and 4 bases from J, the junction kept 4 bases outside the gene matches. The CDR3 covers 13 residues. The CDR3 DNA sequence: TGTGCCAGCAGACAGGGGGGCGCCACTGAAGCTTTCTTT. The encoded protein is CASRQGGATEAFF.

The chain is built from TRBV9 and TRBJ1-2; D not resolved. V was trimmed by 0 bases and J by 0 bases, leaving 9 bases between them. CDR3 length equals 15 residues. Germline V gives CDR1 SGDLS, CDR2 YYNGEE. CDR3 residues: CASSVGPGSNYGYTF. CDR3 DNA sequence: TGTGCCAGCAGCGTAGGCCCAGGCTCTAACTATGGCTACACCTTC.